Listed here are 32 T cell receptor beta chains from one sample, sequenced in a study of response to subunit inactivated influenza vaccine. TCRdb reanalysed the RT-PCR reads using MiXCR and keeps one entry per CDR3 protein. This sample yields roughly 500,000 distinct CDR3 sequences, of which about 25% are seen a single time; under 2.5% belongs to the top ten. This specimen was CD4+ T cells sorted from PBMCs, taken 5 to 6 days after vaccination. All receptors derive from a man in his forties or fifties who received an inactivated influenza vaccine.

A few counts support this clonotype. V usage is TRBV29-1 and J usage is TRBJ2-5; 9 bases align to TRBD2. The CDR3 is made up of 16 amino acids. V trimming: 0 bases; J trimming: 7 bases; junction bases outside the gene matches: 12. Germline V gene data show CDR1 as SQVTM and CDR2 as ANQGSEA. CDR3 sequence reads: CSVEDLRIAGVGTQYF. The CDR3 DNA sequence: TGCAGCGTTGAAGATCTTCGGATAGCGGGGGTAGGGACCCAGTACTTC.

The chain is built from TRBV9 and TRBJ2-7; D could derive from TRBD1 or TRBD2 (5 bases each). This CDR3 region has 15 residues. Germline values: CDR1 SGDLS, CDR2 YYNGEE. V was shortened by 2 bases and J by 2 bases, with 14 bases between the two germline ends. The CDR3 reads CASSVAGTETYEQYF. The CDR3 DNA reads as TGTGCCAGCAGCGTTGCCGGGACGGAGACCTACGAGCAGTACTTC.

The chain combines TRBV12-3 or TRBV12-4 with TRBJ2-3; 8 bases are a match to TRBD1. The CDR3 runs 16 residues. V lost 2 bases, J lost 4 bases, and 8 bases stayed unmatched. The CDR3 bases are TGTGCCAGCAGTTTATGGCAGGGGGCGTTTCCAGATACGCAGTATTTT. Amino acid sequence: CASSLWQGAFPDTQYF.

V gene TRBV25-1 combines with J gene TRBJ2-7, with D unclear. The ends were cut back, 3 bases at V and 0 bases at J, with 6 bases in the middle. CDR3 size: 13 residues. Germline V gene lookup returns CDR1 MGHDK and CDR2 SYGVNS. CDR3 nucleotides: TGTGCCAGCAGTGATTACATCTCCTACGAGCAGTACTTC. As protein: CASSDYISYEQYF.

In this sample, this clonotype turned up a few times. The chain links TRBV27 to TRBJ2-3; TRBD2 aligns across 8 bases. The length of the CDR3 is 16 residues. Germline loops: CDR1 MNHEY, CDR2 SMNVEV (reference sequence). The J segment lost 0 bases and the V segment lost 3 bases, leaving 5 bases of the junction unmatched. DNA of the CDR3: TGTGCCAGCAGTTTTTTGGCTAGCGGGAGCACAGATACGCAGTATTTT. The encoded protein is CASSFLASGSTDTQYF.

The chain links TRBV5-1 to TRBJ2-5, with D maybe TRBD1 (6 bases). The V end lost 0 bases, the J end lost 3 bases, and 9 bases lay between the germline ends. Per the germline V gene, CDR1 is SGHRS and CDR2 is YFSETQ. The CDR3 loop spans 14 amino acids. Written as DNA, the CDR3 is TGCGCCAGCAGCTTGGCTGGACAGAAAGAGACCCAGTACTTC. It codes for CASSLAGQKETQYF. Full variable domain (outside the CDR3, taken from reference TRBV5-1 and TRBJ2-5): KAGVTQTPRYLIKTRGQQVTLSCSPISGHRSVSWYQQTPGQGLQFLFEYFSETQRNKGNFPGRFSGRQFSNSRSEMNVSTLELGDSALYLCASSLAGQKETQYFGPGTRLLVL.

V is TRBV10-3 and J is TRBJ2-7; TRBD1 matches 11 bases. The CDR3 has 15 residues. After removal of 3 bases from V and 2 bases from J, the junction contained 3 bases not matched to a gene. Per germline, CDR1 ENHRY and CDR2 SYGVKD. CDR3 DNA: TGTGCCATCAGTGACCCGGGACAGGGGGCCTACGAGCAGTACTTC. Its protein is CAISDPGQGAYEQYF.

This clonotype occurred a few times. The CDR3 sequence is CASSPRTSGGHYF. Here the CDR3 DNA reads TGTGCCAGCAGCCCTCGAACTTCAGGGGGACACTACTTC. The genes are TRBV14 and TRBJ2-5; 7 nucleotides agree with TRBD1. Per germline, CDR1 SGHDN and CDR2 FVKESK. The ends lost 4 bases at V and 14 bases at J; junction bases unmatched: 13. This CDR3 contains 13 residues.

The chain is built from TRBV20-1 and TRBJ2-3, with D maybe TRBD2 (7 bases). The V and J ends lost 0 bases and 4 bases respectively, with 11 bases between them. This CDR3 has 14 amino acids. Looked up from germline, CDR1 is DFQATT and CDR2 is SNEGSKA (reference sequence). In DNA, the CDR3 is TGCAGTGCTAGAGATCAGGGGAGGGCAGATACGCAGTATTTT. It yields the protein CSARDQGRADTQYF.

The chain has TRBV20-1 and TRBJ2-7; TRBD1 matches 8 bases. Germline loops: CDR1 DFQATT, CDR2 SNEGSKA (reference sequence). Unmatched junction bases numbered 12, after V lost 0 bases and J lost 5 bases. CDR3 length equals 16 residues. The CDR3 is CSARDRFRDRLHEQYF. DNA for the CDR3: TGCAGTGCTAGAGATCGGTTCCGGGACAGGCTCCACGAGCAGTACTTC.

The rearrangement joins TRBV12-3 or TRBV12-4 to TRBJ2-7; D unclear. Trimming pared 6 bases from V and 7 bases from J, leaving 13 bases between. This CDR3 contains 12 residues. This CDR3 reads CASRFGPMEQYF. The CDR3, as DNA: TGTGCCAGCAGATTCGGACCGATGGAGCAGTACTTC.

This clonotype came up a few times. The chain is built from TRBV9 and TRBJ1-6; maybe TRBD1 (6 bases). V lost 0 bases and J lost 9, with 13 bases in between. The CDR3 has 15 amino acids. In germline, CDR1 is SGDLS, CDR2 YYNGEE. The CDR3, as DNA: TGTGCCAGCAGCGTAGAAGGGGGTGAGGGTTCACCCCTCCACTTT. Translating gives CASSVEGGEGSPLHF.

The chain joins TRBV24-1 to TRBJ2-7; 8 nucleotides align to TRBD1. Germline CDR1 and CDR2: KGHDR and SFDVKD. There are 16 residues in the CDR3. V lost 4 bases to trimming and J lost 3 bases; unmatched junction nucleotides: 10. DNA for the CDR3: TGTGCCACCAGTGAGACGACAGGGGCCACGATCTACGAGCAGTACTTC. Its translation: CATSETTGATIYEQYF.

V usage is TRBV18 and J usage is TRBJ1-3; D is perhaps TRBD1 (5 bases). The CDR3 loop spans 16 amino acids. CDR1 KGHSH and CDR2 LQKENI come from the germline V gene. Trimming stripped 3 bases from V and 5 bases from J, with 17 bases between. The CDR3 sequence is CASSPAPGRFRNTIYF. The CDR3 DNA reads TGTGCCAGCTCACCGGCCCCAGGGAGGTTTCGAAACACCATATATTTT.

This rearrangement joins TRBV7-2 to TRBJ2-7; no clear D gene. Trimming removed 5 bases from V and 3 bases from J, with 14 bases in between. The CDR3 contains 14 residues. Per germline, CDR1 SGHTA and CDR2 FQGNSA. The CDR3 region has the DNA TGTGCCAGCAGCGGGCGGACCTCCTTCTACGAGCAGTACTTC. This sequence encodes CASSGRTSFYEQYF.

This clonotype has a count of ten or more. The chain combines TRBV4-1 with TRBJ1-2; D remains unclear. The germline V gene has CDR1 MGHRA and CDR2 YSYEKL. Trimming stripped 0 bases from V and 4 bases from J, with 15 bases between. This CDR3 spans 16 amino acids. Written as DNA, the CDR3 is TGCGCCAGCAGCCAAGAGCCCAGAGGTGTACTCTATGGCTACACCTTC. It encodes CASSQEPRGVLYGYTF.

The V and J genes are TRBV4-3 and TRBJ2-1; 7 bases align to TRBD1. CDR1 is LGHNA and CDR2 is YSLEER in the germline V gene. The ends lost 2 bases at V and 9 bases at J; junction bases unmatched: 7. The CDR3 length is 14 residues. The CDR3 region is CASSQQQGYGEQFF. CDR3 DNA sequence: TGCGCCAGCAGCCAACAACAGGGGTACGGTGAGCAGTTCTTC.

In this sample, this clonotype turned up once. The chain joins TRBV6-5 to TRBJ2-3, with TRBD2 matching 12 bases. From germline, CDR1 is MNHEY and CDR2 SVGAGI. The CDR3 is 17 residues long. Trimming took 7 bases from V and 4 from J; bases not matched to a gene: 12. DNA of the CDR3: TGTGCCAGCAATTCGAGGACTAGCGGGGACTGGGCAGATACGCAGTATTTT. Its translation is CASNSRTSGDWADTQYF.

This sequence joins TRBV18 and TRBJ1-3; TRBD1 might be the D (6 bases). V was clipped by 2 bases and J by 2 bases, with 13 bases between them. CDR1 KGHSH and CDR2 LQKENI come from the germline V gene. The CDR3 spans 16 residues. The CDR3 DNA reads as TGTGCCAGCTCACCAGGGGGACACCAGACTGGAAACACCATATATTTT. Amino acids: CASSPGGHQTGNTIYF.

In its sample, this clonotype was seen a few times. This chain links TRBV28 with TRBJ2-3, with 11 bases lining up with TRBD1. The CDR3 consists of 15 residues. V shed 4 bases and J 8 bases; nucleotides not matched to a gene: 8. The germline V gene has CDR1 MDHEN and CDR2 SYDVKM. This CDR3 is CASSSVGQGASTQYF. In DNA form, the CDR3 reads TGTGCCAGCAGTTCGGTCGGACAGGGGGCGAGTACGCAGTATTTT.

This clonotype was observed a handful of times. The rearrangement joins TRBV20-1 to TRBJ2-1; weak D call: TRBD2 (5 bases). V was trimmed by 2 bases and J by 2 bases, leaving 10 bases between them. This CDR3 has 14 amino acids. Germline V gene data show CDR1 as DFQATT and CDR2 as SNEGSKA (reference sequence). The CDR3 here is CSARKPGTYNEQFF. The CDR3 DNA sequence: TGCAGTGCTAGAAAGCCCGGGACCTACAATGAGCAGTTCTTC.

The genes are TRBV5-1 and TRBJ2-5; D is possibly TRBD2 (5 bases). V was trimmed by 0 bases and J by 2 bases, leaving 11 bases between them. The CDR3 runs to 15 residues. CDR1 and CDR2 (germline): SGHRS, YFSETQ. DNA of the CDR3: TGCGCCAGCAGCTTGGACGGACTGACACAAGAGACCCAGTACTTC. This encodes CASSLDGLTQETQYF.

This CDR3 is CSASRTGISYNEQFF. The CDR3 DNA reads as TGCAGTGCTAGTAGGACAGGAATCTCCTACAATGAGCAGTTCTTC. The genes are TRBV20-1 and TRBJ2-1, with 7 bases identical to TRBD1. Germline loops: CDR1 DFQATT, CDR2 SNEGSKA (reference sequence). V shed 3 bases and J 0 bases; nucleotides not matched to a gene: 5. This CDR3 comprises 15 residues.

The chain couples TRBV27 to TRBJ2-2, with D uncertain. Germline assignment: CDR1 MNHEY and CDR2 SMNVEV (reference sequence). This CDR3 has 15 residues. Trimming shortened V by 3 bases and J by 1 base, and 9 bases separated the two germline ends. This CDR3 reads CASSFISQNTGELFF. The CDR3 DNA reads TGTGCCAGCAGTTTCATAAGTCAGAACACCGGGGAGCTGTTTTTT.

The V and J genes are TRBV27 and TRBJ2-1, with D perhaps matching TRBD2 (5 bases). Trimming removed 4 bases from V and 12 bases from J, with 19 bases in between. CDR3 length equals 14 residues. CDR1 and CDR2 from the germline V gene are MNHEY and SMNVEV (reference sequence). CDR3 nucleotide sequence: TGTGCCAGCAGTTCCCCAGGACTGTCGATACGGCAGTTCTTC. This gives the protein CASSSPGLSIRQFF.

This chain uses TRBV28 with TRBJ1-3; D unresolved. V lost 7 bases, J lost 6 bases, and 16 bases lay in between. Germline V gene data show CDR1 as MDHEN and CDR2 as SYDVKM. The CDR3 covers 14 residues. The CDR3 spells CASTTPGPLNTIYF. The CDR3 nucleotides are TGTGCCAGCACTACACCGGGTCCCTTAAACACCATATATTTT.

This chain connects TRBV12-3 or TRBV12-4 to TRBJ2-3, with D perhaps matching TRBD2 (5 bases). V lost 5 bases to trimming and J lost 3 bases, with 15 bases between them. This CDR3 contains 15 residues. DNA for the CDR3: TGTGCCAGCAGTCCAAGGTGGACTGGGACAGATACGCAGTATTTT. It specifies CASSPRWTGTDTQYF.

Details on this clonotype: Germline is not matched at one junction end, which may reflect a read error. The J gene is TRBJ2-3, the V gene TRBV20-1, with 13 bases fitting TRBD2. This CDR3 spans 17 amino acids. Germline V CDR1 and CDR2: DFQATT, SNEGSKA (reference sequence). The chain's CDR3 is CCATSPTSGRSGDTQYF. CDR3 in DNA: TGCTGTGCTACCTCCCCGACTAGCGGGAGGTCGGGAGATACGCAGTATTTT.

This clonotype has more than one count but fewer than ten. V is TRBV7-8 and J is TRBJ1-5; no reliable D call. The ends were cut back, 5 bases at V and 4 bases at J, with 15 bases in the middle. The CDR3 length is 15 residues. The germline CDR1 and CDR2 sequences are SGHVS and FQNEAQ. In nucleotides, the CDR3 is TGTGCCAGCAGCCCCTGGGAGGCGCGAAATCAGCCCCAGCATTTT. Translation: CASSPWEARNQPQHF.

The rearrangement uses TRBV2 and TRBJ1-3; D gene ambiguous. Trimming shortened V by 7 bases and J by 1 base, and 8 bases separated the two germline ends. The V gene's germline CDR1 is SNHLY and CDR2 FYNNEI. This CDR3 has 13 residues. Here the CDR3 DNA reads TGTGCCAGCAAGAGGCAGTCTGGAAACACCATATATTTT. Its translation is CASKRQSGNTIYF.

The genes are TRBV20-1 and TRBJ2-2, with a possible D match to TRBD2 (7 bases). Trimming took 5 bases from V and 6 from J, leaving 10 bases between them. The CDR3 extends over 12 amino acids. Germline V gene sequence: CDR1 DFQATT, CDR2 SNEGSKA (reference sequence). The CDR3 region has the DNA TGCAGTGCTCAGGGGAGGGCCGGGGAGCTGTTTTTT. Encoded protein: CSAQGRAGELFF.

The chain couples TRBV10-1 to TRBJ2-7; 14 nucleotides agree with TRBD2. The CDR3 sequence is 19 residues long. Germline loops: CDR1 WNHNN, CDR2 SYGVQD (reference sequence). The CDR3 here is CFCSASTSGRARASYEQYF. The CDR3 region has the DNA TGCTTCTGCAGTGCGTCGACTAGCGGGAGGGCTCGGGCCTCTTACGAGCAGTACTTC.